These 24 T cell receptor beta chains were sequenced from one sample in a study of blood T cell repertoires in COVID-19. Produced via immunoSEQ multiplex PCR; TCRdb's table is partial and in-frame only. The sample yields 220,000 or so clones, just over 85% seen once. Sequencing input: PBMCs or T cells enriched from blood (not recorded which). Receptors originate from a woman aged 45-65 years with acute COVID-19.

This chain uses TRBV18 with TRBJ1-5, with D possibly matching TRBD1 (5 bases). V was trimmed by 5 bases and J by 0 bases, leaving 11 bases between them. The CDR3 loop spans 15 amino acids. Looked up from germline, CDR1 is KGHSH and CDR2 is LQKENI. The CDR3 loop reads CASSVQGRSNQPQHF. The DNA for the CDR3 is TGTGCCAGCTCAGTCCAGGGCCGTAGCAATCAGCCCCAGCATTTT.

This clone appeared once. This chain connects TRBV4-3 to TRBJ2-7, with 10 bases lining up with TRBD1. Germline loops: CDR1 LGHNA, CDR2 YSLEER. Trimming took 1 base from V and 2 from J; bases not matched to a gene: 11. This CDR3 comprises 18 residues. The DNA for the CDR3 is TGCGCCAGCAGCCAAGGTTGGGAGCGACAGGGGGCTCCCTACGAGCAGTACTTC. Translation gives CASSQGWERQGAPYEQYF.

V and J are TRBV7-2 and TRBJ2-3, with a weak D call TRBD2 (7 bases). This CDR3 has 17 amino acids. CDR1 and CDR2 (germline): SGHTA, FQGNSA. Deletions cut 3 bases from V and 5 bases from J, with 21 bases between. Here the CDR3 reads CASSFQPRGAIVDTQYF. Written as DNA, the CDR3 is TGTGCCAGCAGCTTCCAACCCCGGGGGGCGATAGTAGATACGCAGTATTTT.

This clone was picked up a small number of times. The genes are TRBV9 and TRBJ2-1; 9 positions agree with TRBD2. V was pared by 4 bases and J by 5 bases, with 10 bases of the junction left unmatched. Germline CDR1 SGDLS, CDR2 YYNGEE. The CDR3 consists of 16 residues. CDR3 bases: TGTGCCAGCAGCCTAAGACTAGCGGAGCGACACAATGAGCAGTTCTTC. It yields the protein CASSLRLAERHNEQFF.

A few counts support this clone. The rearrangement joins TRBV5-1 to TRBJ2-7; weak D call: TRBD2 (5 bases). In germline, CDR1 is SGHRS, CDR2 YFSETQ. The V end lost 3 bases, the J end lost 12 bases, and 16 bases lay between the germline ends. The CDR3 totals 12 residues. CDR3 bases: TGCGCCAGCAGCTCGGGGTTGAGCGTGCCGTACTTC. This translates into CASSSGLSVPYF.

The rearrangement joins TRBV7-2 to TRBJ2-3; possibly TRBD1 for D (6 bases). Trimming removed 5 bases at V and 0 bases at J, with 12 bases between. The CDR3 spans 15 residues. Germline CDR1 reads SGHTA; CDR2 reads FQGNSA. The CDR3 nucleotides read TGTGCCAGCAGCCCGCGACAGGCTAGCACAGATACGCAGTATTTT. It encodes CASSPRQASTDTQYF.

The CDR3 loop is CASSDRLLAEVAEQYF. For the CDR3, the DNA is TGTGCCAGCAGCGACCGATTGCTAGCGGAGGTCGCCGAGCAGTACTTC. The V call is TRBV9, the J call TRBJ2-7, with 7 bases identical to TRBD2. The CDR3 length is 16 residues. Germline V lookup: CDR1 SGDLS, CDR2 YYNGEE. V was pared by 3 bases and J by 6 bases, with 15 bases of the junction left unmatched. Full variable domain (remainder filled in from reference TRBV9 and TRBJ2-7): DSGVTQTPKHLITATGQRVTLRCSPRSGDLSVYWYQQSLDQGLQFLIQYYNGEERAKGNILERFSAQQFPDLHSELNLSSLELGDSALYFCASSDRLLAEVAEQYFGPGTRLTVT.

Concerning this clone itself: Other DNA sequences within the sample encode an identical CDR3. The rearrangement joins TRBV6-2 or TRBV6-3 to TRBJ2-1; 8 nucleotides line up with TRBD2. The CDR3 runs 13 residues. The germline CDR1 and CDR2 sequences are MNHEY and SVGEGT. V was pared by 5 bases and J by 10 bases, with 7 bases of the junction left unmatched. The CDR3 coding sequence is TGTGCCAGCAGTCAAGCGGGAGCGGGGGAGCAGTTCTTC. This sequence encodes CASSQAGAGEQFF.

The chain carries TRBV6-5 and TRBJ1-2; no clear D gene. V was clipped by 5 bases and J by 8 bases, with 21 bases between them. This CDR3 spans 15 amino acids. CDR1 and CDR2 from the germline V gene are MNHEY and SVGAGI. DNA of the CDR3: TGTGCCAGCAGTATTCGGGCCTCCTTTGCGGGAGGCTACACCTTC. This codes for CASSIRASFAGGYTF.

J is TRBJ2-7 and V is TRBV27; maybe TRBD2 (6 bases). Trimming took 5 bases from V and 3 from J, leaving 14 bases between them. The CDR3 totals 14 residues. CDR1 is MNHEY and CDR2 is SMNVEV in the germline V gene (reference sequence). The CDR3 bases are TGTGCCAGCAGTCCGAGTAGGGACTTCTACGAGCAGTACTTC. Residues: CASSPSRDFYEQYF.

CDR3 sequence reads: CASSPSAGNYGYTF. The CDR3 DNA sequence: TGTGCCAGTAGTCCGTCGGCGGGTAACTATGGCTACACCTTC. The V and J genes are TRBV19 and TRBJ1-2; D is uncertain. The germline CDR1 and CDR2 sequences are LNHDA and SQIVND (reference sequence). V was trimmed by 5 bases and J by 1 base, leaving 11 bases between them. This CDR3 contains 14 residues.

The rearrangement uses TRBV9 and TRBJ1-6; 10 bases match TRBD1. V lost 0 bases to trimming and J lost 10 bases; unmatched junction nucleotides: 7. The CDR3 loop spans 16 amino acids. CDR1 is SGDLS and CDR2 is YYNGEE in the germline V gene. CDR3 residues: CASSVAGQGVQSPLHF. CDR3 bases: TGTGCCAGCAGCGTAGCTGGACAGGGGGTCCAATCACCCCTCCACTTT. Based on the CDR3 plus reference TRBV9 and TRBJ1-6, the full variable domain is DSGVTQTPKHLITATGQRVTLRCSPRSGDLSVYWYQQSLDQGLQFLIQYYNGEERAKGNILERFSAQQFPDLHSELNLSSLELGDSALYFCASSVAGQGVQSPLHFGNGTRLTVT.

With regard to this clone: The identical CDR3 is also encoded by other nucleotide sequences in the sample. This chain uses TRBV7-2 with TRBJ2-7; 7 positions match TRBD1. After removal of 0 bases from V and 1 base from J, the junction contained 3 bases not matched to a gene. Germline values: CDR1 SGHTA, CDR2 FQGNSA. This CDR3 comprises 15 residues. DNA for the CDR3: TGTGCCAGCAGCTTAGCGTCAGGGGGTTCCTACGAGCAGTACTTC. Its protein is CASSLASGGSYEQYF.

The chain recombines TRBV5-6 with TRBJ2-3, with a tentative D call TRBD2 (6 bases). Germline CDR1 reads SGHDT; CDR2 reads YYEEEE. V was clipped by 4 bases and J by 8 bases, with 17 bases between them. The CDR3 loop spans 14 amino acids. The CDR3 region has the DNA TGTGCCAGCAGCCCCGGGACTGGGTTCCTTACGCAGTATTTT. It codes for CASSPGTGFLTQYF.

This clone appeared many times. DNA for the CDR3: TGTGCCAGCAGCCCCCGGGACATACGCAGCGCAGATACGCAGTATTTT. Amino acid sequence: CASSPRDIRSADTQYF. V usage is TRBV4-2 and J usage is TRBJ2-3; a weak D match, TRBD1 (6 bases). The V end was cut by 4 bases, the J end by 4 bases, with 18 bases between. Germline CDR1 LGHNA, CDR2 YNFKEQ. There are 16 residues in the CDR3.

V is TRBV14 and J is TRBJ2-7; no reliable D call. The V gene lost 1 base and the J gene lost 3 bases, with 7 bases spanning the gap. CDR1 SGHDN and CDR2 FVKESK come from the germline V gene. This CDR3 has 13 amino acids. The CDR3 sequence is CASSQGHIYEQYF. CDR3 sequence (DNA): TGTGCCAGCAGCCAAGGCCACATCTACGAGCAGTACTTC.

The chain joins TRBV6-5 to TRBJ1-5; D may be TRBD1 (6 bases). V shed 6 bases and J shed 0 bases, with 12 bases lying between them. Germline V gives CDR1 MNHEY, CDR2 SVGAGI. The CDR3 totals 15 residues. In DNA, the CDR3 is TGTGCCAGCAGCTCCGACAGGAATAGCAATCAGCCCCAGCATTTT. As protein: CASSSDRNSNQPQHF.

In its sample, this clone was seen once. The rearrangement uses TRBV19 and TRBJ1-1, with 7 nucleotides matching TRBD1. The germline V gene encodes CDR1 LNHDA and CDR2 SQIVND (reference sequence). After removal of 0 bases from V and 8 bases from J, the junction contained 12 bases not matched to a gene. This CDR3 is 16 amino acids long. The chain's CDR3 is CASSIDGGRGSSEAFF. CDR3 DNA sequence: TGTGCCAGTAGTATAGATGGGGGCAGGGGGAGCTCAGAAGCTTTCTTT.

The gene calls are TRBV18 and TRBJ1-1, with D possibly matching TRBD1 (5 bases). The CDR3 consists of 15 residues. V lost 4 bases and J lost 0, with 12 bases in between. Germline-derived CDR1 and CDR2 are KGHSH and LQKENI. CDR3 region: CASSLRTRMNTEAFF. For the CDR3, the DNA is TGTGCCAGCTCACTGCGGACACGCATGAACACTGAAGCTTTCTTT.

Only a few counts were recorded for this clone. The chain uses TRBV7-9 and TRBJ2-5; maybe TRBD1 (5 bases). The CDR3 spans 12 residues. V lost 2 bases and J lost 5, with 6 bases in between. Germline V gene data show CDR1 as SEHNR and CDR2 as FQNEAQ (reference sequence). The chain's CDR3 is CASSLPGETQYF. DNA for the CDR3: TGTGCCAGCAGCTTACCAGGGGAGACCCAGTACTTC.

The chain carries TRBV21-1 and TRBJ1-5. TRBV21-1 is a recognized pseudogene. The CDR3 has 16 residues. Here the CDR3 reads CASSPRAGFSNQPQHF. CDR3 nucleotide sequence: TGTGCCAGCAGCCCCCGAGCGGGGTTTTCGAATCAGCCCCAGCATTTT.

This clone came up once. This chain uses TRBV5-6 with TRBJ2-3; D ambiguous. Germline V gene sequence: CDR1 SGHDT, CDR2 YYEEEE. CDR3 size: 18 residues. V was cut by 1 base and J by 0 bases, with 18 bases left in between. The DNA of the CDR3 is TGTGCCAGCAGCTTGATTATATTCTGGGCCTCGAGCACAGATACGCAGTATTTT. The encoded protein is CASSLIIFWASSTDTQYF.

This CDR3 reads CASRGQGRSEKLFF. CDR3 nucleotide sequence: TGTGCCAGCAGAGGACAGGGACGCAGTGAAAAACTGTTTTTT. This chain uses TRBV2 with TRBJ1-4; 8 bases line up with TRBD1. CDR3 size: 14 residues. The V gene end was trimmed by 6 bases and the J gene end by 7 bases; junction bases not matched to a gene: 7. CDR1 and CDR2 (germline): SNHLY, FYNNEI.

The V call is TRBV9, the J call TRBJ2-7; D possibly corresponds to TRBD1 (6 bases). V was trimmed by 0 bases and J by 6 bases, leaving 16 bases between them. Per germline, CDR1 SGDLS and CDR2 YYNGEE. This CDR3 is built from 15 residues. This CDR3 reads CASSVEWTQGGEQYF. CDR3 DNA: TGTGCCAGCAGCGTAGAGTGGACCCAAGGGGGCGAGCAGTACTTC.